This TCR beta chain was captured in a study of T cells after yellow fever vaccination. TCRdb analysed the 5' RACE reads with MiXCR anew, one entry per CDR3 protein. Among about 240,000 distinct CDR3 sequences listed, 6% to 7.5% were seen once. This clonotype was seen repeatedly, ten times or more. The V end lost 5 bases, the J end lost 4 bases, and 12 bases lay between the germline ends. There are 13 residues in the CDR3. Per germline, CDR1 LGHNA and CDR2 YSLEER. Sequences were derived from CD4+ T cells sorted from PBMCs, sampled 15 days after the yellow fever booster vaccination. The source is a man aged 25-45 years who received the YFV17D yellow fever vaccine. V is TRBV4-3 and J is TRBJ2-7; no clear D gene. The CDR3 is CASSSIGTYEQYF. As DNA, the CDR3 is TGCGCCAGCAGCTCGATCGGTACGTACGAGCAGTACTTC.